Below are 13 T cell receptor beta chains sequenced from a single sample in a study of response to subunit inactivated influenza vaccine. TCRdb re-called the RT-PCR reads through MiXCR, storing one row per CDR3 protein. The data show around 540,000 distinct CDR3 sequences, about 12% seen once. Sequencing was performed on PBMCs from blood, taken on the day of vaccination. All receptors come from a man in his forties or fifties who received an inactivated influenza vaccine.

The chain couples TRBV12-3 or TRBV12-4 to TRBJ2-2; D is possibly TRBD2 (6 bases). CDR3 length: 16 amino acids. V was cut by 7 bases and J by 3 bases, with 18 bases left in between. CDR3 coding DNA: TGTGCCAGCATCAACAATTGGGGGGAATACACCGGGGAGCTGTTTTTT. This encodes CASINNWGEYTGELFF.

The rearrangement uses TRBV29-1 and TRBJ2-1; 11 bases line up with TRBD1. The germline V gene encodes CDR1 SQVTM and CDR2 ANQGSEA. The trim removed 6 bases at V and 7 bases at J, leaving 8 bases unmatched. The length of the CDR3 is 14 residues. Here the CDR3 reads CSVPGQGVRNEQFF. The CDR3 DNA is TGCAGCGTCCCGGGACAGGGGGTTCGAAATGAGCAGTTCTTC.

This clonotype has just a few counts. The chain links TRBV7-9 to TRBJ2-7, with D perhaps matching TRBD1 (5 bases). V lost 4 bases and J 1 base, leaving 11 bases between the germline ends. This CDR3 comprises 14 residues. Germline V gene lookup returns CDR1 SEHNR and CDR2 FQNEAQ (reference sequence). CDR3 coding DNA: TGTGCCAGCAGCTCTGGGCGACAGTCCTACGAGCAGTACTTC. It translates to CASSSGRQSYEQYF.

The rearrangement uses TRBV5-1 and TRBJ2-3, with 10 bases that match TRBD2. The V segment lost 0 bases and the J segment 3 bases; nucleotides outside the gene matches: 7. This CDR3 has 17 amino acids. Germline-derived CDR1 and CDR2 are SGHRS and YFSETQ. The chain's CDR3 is CASSLGIAGGVTDTQYF. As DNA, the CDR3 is TGCGCCAGCAGCTTGGGAATAGCGGGAGGCGTAACAGATACGCAGTATTTT.

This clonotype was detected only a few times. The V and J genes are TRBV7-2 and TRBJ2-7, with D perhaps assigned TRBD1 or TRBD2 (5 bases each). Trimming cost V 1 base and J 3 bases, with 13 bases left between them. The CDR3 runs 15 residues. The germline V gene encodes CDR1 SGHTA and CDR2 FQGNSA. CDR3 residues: CASSLGPGGYYEQYF. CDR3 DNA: TGTGCCAGCAGCTTAGGGCCTGGGGGTTACTACGAGCAGTACTTC.

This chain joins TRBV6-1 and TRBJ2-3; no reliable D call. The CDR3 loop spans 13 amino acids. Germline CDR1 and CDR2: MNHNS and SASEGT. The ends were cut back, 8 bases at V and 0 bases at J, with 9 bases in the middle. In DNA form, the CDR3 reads TGTGCCAGCCAACCGCCTAGCACAGATACGCAGTATTTT. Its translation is CASQPPSTDTQYF.

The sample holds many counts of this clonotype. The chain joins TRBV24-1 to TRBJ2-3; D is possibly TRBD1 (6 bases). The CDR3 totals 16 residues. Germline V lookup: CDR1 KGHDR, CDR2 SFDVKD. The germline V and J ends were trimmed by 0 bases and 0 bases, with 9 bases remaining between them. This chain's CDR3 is CATSDLGRGSTDTQYF. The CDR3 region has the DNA TGTGCCACCAGTGATTTGGGCAGGGGTAGCACAGATACGCAGTATTTT.

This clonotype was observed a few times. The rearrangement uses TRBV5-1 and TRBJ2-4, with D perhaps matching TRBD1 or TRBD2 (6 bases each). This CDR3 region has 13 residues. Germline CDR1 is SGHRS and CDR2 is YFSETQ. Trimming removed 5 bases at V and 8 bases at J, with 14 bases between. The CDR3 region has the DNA TGCGCCAGCAGTCCGGGGGCTCTAGACATTCAGTACTTC. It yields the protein CASSPGALDIQYF.

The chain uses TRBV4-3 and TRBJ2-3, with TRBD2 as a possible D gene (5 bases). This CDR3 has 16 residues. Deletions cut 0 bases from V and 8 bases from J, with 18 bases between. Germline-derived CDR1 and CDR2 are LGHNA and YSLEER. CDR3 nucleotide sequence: TGCGCCAGCAGCCAAGATCTAGTCTACAGCGGAGGTACGCAGTATTTT. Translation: CASSQDLVYSGGTQYF.

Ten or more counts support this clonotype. CDR3 nucleotide sequence: TGCGCCAGCAGCCACATTAGCGGGGGGGTCTACGAGCAGTACTTC. It specifies CASSHISGGVYEQYF. The chain combines TRBV4-3 with TRBJ2-7, with TRBD2 matching over 11 bases. Unmatched junction bases numbered 4, after V lost 3 bases and J lost 3 bases. This CDR3 is 15 amino acids long. CDR1 is LGHNA and CDR2 is YSLEER in the germline V gene.

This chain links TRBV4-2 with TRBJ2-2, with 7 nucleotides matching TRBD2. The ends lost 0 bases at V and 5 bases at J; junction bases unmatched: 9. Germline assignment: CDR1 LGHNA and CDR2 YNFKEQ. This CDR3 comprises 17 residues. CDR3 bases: TGTGCCAGCAGCCAAGAGAGGGGCGGGAGTGCTACCGGGGAGCTGTTTTTT. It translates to CASSQERGGSATGELFF.

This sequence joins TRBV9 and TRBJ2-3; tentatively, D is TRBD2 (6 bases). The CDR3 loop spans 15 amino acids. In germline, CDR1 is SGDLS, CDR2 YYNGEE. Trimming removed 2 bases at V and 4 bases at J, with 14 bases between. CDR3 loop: CASSVGGSGADTQYF. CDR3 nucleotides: TGTGCCAGCAGCGTGGGCGGGTCGGGGGCAGATACGCAGTATTTT.

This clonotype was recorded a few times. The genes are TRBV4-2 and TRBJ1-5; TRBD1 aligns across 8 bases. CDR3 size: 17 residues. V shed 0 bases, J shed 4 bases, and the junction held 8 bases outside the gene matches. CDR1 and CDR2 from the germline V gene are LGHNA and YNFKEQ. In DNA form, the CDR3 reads TGTGCCAGCAGCCAAGATCTGGAGACAGGGGCGAATCAGCCCCAGCATTTT. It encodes CASSQDLETGANQPQHF.